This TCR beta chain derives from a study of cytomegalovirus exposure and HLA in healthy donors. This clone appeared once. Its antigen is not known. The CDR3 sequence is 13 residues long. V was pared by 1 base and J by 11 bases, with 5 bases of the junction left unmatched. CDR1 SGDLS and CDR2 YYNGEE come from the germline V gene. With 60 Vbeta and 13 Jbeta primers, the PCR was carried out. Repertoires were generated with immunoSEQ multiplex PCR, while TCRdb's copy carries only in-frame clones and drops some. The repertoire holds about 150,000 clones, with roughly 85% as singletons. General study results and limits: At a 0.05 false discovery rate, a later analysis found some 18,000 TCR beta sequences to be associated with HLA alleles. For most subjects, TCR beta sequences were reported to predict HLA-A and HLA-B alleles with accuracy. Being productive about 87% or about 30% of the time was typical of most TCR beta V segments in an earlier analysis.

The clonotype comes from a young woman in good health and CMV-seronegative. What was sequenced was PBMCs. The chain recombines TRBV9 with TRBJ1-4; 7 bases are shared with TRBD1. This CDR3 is CASSVTGAEKLFF. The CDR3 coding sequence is TGTGCCAGCAGCGTAACAGGGGCTGAGAAACTGTTTTTT.